This TCR beta chain was sequenced in a study of blood T cell repertoires in COVID-19 (TCRdb year 2020). Regarding the complete study: Samples covering the acute and convalescent phases of COVID-19 were provided by collaborators in the United States, Italy and Spain. Deeply sampled blood TCRbeta repertoires from subjects exposed to, actively infected with, or recovered from COVID-19 were included in the dataset. Where available, HLA class I and class II types were taken from metadata supplied by the sample provider and were not determined by assay-based typing. Samples came from the ongoing ImmuneRACE study (first 160 participants) plus 1,254 subjects from 6 global collaborators. The repertoires were released in a freely available public database intended as a resource for research on the immune response to SARS-CoV-2. Nearly every sample came with metadata listing a de-identified subject ID, COVID-19 status, age in years and sex. The material from the prospective study consisted of cDNA or gDNA derived from T cells, B-cell-depleted T cells, or PBMCs. Paper-wide results and their limitations: The amount of clinical and demographic metadata varied by source and participant and was provided uncurated.

In regard to this clone: Its antigen is not yet known. The record has no base qualities; no much larger clone is one base away.

Participants in the prospective study were aged about 18 to 95 years, lived in over 20 United States geographic areas, and enrolled through a virtual design. In the prospective study, participants were assigned to cohorts based on the clinical history participants reported in a screening survey and a study questionnaire. Recovered participants in ImmuneRACE Cohort 3 were defined as having two consecutive negative NP/OP PCR tests, clearance from a healthcare professional, or resolution of symptoms. Mobile phlebotomists in the prospective study collected whole blood, serum and a nasopharyngeal or oropharyngeal swab from every participant. Participants in the prospective study had the option to provide additional blood draws and questionnaires over a 2-month period. Blood samples from the prospective study were shipped frozen or at room temperature prior to DNA extraction. Trimming at the junction amounts to 0 bases on V and 1 base on J, and the germline ends lie 9 bases apart. The CDR3 covers 15 residues, taking in both the cysteine and the phenylalanine. Kept here is only the CDR3 DNA, which spans 45 bases and is read in frame from base 1. The germline V gene specifies SGHTA as CDR1 and FQGTGA as CDR2.

TCRbeta CDR3 regions were amplified from genomic DNA by means of the immunoSEQ Assay, a bias-controlled multiplex PCR. Under the source paper's analysis protocol: The number of nucleated cells in each sample was estimated by amplification of reference gene primers within the assay. To quantify the absolute abundance of each unique TCRbeta CDR3 rearrangement, sequence reads were collapsed and filtered. Productive Simpson clonality was computed per sample as the square root of Simpson's diversity index over productive rearrangements. What TCRdb holds here is the immuneACCESS table cut down to in-frame rearrangements. Part of the clones is not present; checked against another copy, under half of the missing clones reflect an unresolved V gene, and the others are unexplained. The V and J calls and clone size are taken from that table; D and trimming were inferred from the DNA. This sample gives 170,000 or so clones in total; around nine tenths of them show up just once. The ten largest clones add up to 5% to 8.5% of the sample.

Sequencing was carried out using PBMCs or T cells enriched from blood (not recorded which). The chain is made from TRBV7-3 and TRBJ2-5; perhaps TRBD2 is the D gene, with 6 bases matching. The source is a woman aged 50 to 60 who had recovered from COVID-19. Here the CDR3 is given as CASSLTSGFQETQYF. The DNA is TGTGCCAGCAGCTTAACGAGCGGGTTCCAAGAGACCCAGTACTTC.